Listed here is a single TCR beta chain. What it binds is unknown. This record belongs to a study of cytomegalovirus exposure and HLA in healthy donors. Study-wide points: A few CMV-associated chains proved CMV antigen-specific in vitro. There were 150 to 200 TCR beta chains listed as cytomegalovirus-associated. Reportedly, cytomegalovirus status was diagnosed with high sensitivity and specificity.

Separate from the roughly 670-subject first cohort, the approximately 130-subject validation cohort was the one that the donors belonged to. The V and J ends lost 7 bases and 6 bases respectively, with 15 bases between them. Germline V lookup: CDR1 SGHDT, CDR2 YYEEEE. The CDR3 spans 13 residues. TCRdb's table, derived via immunoSEQ multiplex PCR, lists solely in-frame clones and lacks some. The sample lists about 89,000 clones, roughly 83% occurring once. Sequences were obtained from PBMCs. This receptor was obtained from a woman aged 18-30 years in good health and CMV-seropositive. V is TRBV5-6 and J is TRBJ2-3; no reliable D call. As DNA, the CDR3 is TGTGCCAGCGCTAGGCATGAAGTGGATACGCAGTATTTT. Its translation is CASARHEVDTQYF.